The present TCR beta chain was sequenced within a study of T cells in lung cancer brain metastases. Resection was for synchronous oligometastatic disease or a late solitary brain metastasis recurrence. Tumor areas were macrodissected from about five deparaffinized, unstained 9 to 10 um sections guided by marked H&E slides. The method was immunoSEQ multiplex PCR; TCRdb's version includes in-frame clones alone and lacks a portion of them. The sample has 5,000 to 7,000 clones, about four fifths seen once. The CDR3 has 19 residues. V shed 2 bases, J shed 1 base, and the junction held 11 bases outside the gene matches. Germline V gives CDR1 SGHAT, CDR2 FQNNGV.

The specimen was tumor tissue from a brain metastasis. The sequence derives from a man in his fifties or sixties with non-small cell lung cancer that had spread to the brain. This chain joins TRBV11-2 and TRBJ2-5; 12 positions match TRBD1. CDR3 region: CASSLTGTGGFGSQETQYF. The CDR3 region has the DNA TGTGCCAGCAGCTTAACTGGGACAGGGGGCTTCGGATCCCAAGAGACCCAGTACTTC.